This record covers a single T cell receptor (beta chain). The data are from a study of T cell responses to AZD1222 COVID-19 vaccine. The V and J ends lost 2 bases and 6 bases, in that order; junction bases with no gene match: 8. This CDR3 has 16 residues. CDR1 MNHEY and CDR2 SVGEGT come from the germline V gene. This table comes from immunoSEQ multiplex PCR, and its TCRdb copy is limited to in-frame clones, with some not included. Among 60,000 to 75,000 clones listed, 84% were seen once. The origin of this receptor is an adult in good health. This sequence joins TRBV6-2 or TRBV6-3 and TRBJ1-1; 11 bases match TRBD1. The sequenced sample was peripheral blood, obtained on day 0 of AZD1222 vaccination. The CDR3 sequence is CASSYTDRGREAEAFF. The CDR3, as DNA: TGTGCCAGCAGTTACACGGACAGGGGGCGCGAAGCTGAAGCTTTCTTT.